A single sample gave rise to the 24 T cell receptor beta chains below, sequenced in a study of PD-L1 blockade in urothelial cancer. TCRdb's table, derived via immunoSEQ multiplex PCR, lists solely in-frame clones and lacks some. The repertoire includes 50,000 to 55,000 clones, 70% to 85% of them detected once, and more than 3.5% sits in the top ten. The specimen comprised PBMCs, sampled around atezolizumab (anti-PD-L1) treatment. The receptors come from a man between 65 and 80 years old with urothelial cancer.

The CDR3 sequence: CASSSRTGEETQYF. For the CDR3, the DNA is TGTGCCAGCAGCTCCCGGACAGGTGAAGAGACCCAGTACTTC. V usage is TRBV11-3 and J usage is TRBJ2-5; 7 nucleotides line up with TRBD1. The CDR3 consists of 14 residues. Germline V gene lookup returns CDR1 SGHNT and CDR2 YENEEA. With 4 bases clipped from V and 3 bases from J, the junction kept 5 bases outside the gene matches.

The J gene is TRBJ2-3, the V gene TRBV6-1, with 10 bases matching TRBD2. Germline trimming cut 8 bases from V and 4 bases from J; bases unmatched to any gene: 9. The CDR3 is 15 amino acids. From germline, CDR1 is MNHNS and CDR2 SASEGT. The CDR3 sequence: CASGGLAGAADTQYF. The CDR3, as DNA: TGTGCCAGCGGGGGGCTAGCGGGGGCCGCAGATACGCAGTATTTT.

Concerning this clone: Its ends do not fully match the called genes, so a read error is possible. The chain is built from TRBV7-2 and TRBJ2-7, with D tentatively TRBD2 (5 bases). CDR3 length: 14 residues. Germline loops: CDR1 SGHTA, CDR2 FQGNSA. The CDR3 here is CASSLGLAAYEQYF. CDR3 coding DNA: TGTGCCAGCAGTTTAGGCCTAGCAGCCTACGAGCAGTACTTC.

This clone was seen once. V usage is TRBV6-6 and J usage is TRBJ1-1; D might be TRBD1 (6 bases). The CDR3 sequence is 14 residues long. The V end lost 8 bases, the J end lost 2 bases, and 15 bases lay between the germline ends. Germline loops: CDR1 MNHNY, CDR2 SVGAGI (reference sequence). The CDR3 DNA is TGTGCCAGCCGAGACGCAGGGGAAAACACTGAAGCTTTCTTT. Translation: CASRDAGENTEAFF.

This clone has only a few counts. V is TRBV19 and J is TRBJ1-1; D is ambiguous. Germline loops: CDR1 LNHDA, CDR2 SQIVND (reference sequence). CDR3 length: 14 residues. The V and J ends lost 7 bases and 0 bases respectively, with 12 bases between them. CDR3 nucleotide sequence: TGTGCCAGTACCTTATCCCAGGTGAACACTGAAGCTTTCTTT. Translation: CASTLSQVNTEAFF.

This clone has only a few counts. V is TRBV18 and J is TRBJ2-7; D might be TRBD1 (5 bases). V lost 2 bases and J 6 bases, leaving 14 bases between the germline ends. This CDR3 spans 14 amino acids. CDR1 and CDR2 from the germline V gene are KGHSH and LQKENI. CDR3: CASSPERGRAEQYF. The CDR3 coding sequence is TGTGCCAGCTCACCAGAAAGGGGCAGGGCCGAGCAGTACTTC.

The gene calls are TRBV6-4 and TRBJ2-7; 11 bases map to TRBD2. V lost 3 bases to trimming and J lost 1 base; unmatched junction nucleotides: 2. The CDR3 spans 15 residues. CDR1 MRHNA and CDR2 SNTAGT come from the germline V gene. The CDR3 reads CASSEGTSGSYEQYF. The CDR3 DNA reads as TGTGCCAGCAGTGAGGGGACTAGCGGATCCTACGAGCAGTACTTC.

V usage is TRBV30 and J usage is TRBJ2-1, with D perhaps matching TRBD2 (5 bases). CDR1 and CDR2 from the germline V gene are GTSNPN and SVGIG (reference sequence). The CDR3 is 11 residues long. The V and J ends lost 4 bases and 7 bases respectively, with 8 bases between them. The CDR3 loop reads CAWNSGNEQFF. In DNA form, the CDR3 reads TGTGCCTGGAACAGCGGTAATGAGCAGTTCTTC.

The V and J genes are TRBV5-6 and TRBJ2-2; a weak D match, TRBD1 (6 bases). This CDR3 is 15 amino acids long. V shed 4 bases and J shed 2 bases, with 12 bases lying between them. Germline V gene lookup returns CDR1 SGHDT and CDR2 YYEEEE. The CDR3 is CASSHYGTNTGELFF. CDR3 in DNA: TGTGCCAGCAGCCACTACGGGACAAACACCGGGGAGCTGTTTTTT.

V is TRBV12-5 and J is TRBJ1-2, with 7 bases that match TRBD1. Germline V gene lookup returns CDR1 LGHNT and CDR2 FRNRAP. With 8 bases clipped from V and 0 bases from J, the junction kept 9 bases outside the gene matches. This CDR3 is built from 15 residues. The CDR3 coding sequence is TGTGCTAGTCACAGGGGACTCCGATCTAACTATGGCTACACCTTC. Residues: CASHRGLRSNYGYTF.

V usage is TRBV5-1 and J usage is TRBJ1-6, with D possibly being TRBD1 (5 bases). V was cut by 4 bases and J by 8 bases, with 10 bases left in between. The CDR3 length is 13 residues. Germline loops: CDR1 SGHRS, CDR2 YFSETQ. CDR3 sequence reads: CASSPGGYSPLHF. CDR3 nucleotide sequence: TGCGCCAGCAGCCCTGGGGGGTATTCACCCCTCCACTTT.

This clone was counted only a few times. The V and J genes are TRBV6-5 and TRBJ2-7; the match to TRBD2 covers 8 bases. The junction had 4 bases not matched to a gene; V was cut back by 6 bases and J by 3 bases. The CDR3 consists of 13 residues. Germline V CDR1 and CDR2: MNHEY, SVGAGI. The CDR3 is CASSTSGDYEQYF. Written as DNA, the CDR3 is TGTGCCAGCAGCACTAGCGGAGACTACGAGCAGTACTTC.

The chain combines TRBV5-1 with TRBJ2-1, with TRBD2 matching 11 bases. CDR3 length: 14 amino acids. From germline, CDR1 is SGHRS and CDR2 YFSETQ. V lost 3 bases to trimming and J lost 6 bases; unmatched junction nucleotides: 2. The CDR3 DNA reads TGCGCCAGCAGCTCGACTAGCGGGACCAATGAGCAGTTCTTC. This encodes CASSSTSGTNEQFF.

This chain connects TRBV9 to TRBJ1-3; D remains ambiguous. The CDR3 is made up of 19 amino acids. The germline V gene has CDR1 SGDLS and CDR2 YYNGEE. With 0 bases removed from V and 3 bases from J, the gap between germline ends came to 22 bases. CDR3 loop: CASSVVPIQSGKGGNTIYF. DNA for the CDR3: TGTGCCAGCAGCGTAGTACCGATTCAATCGGGAAAAGGTGGAAACACCATATATTTT.

This chain links TRBV27 with TRBJ2-3; 8 nucleotides line up with TRBD2. Germline V gives CDR1 MNHEY, CDR2 SMNVEV (reference sequence). This CDR3 comprises 16 residues. The ends lost 7 bases at V and 6 bases at J; junction bases unmatched: 15. CDR3 nucleotide sequence: TGTGCCAGCATGTTAGCGGGGCCCTTCCCGGGGGATACGCAGTATTTT. It yields the protein CASMLAGPFPGDTQYF.

The CDR3 DNA sequence: TGTGCCAGCAGCCCCCAGCCGTCGGACAGCTCCTACGAGCAGTACTTC. It is translated as CASSPQPSDSSYEQYF. This chain joins TRBV7-9 and TRBJ2-7; maybe TRBD1 (6 bases). V lost 5 bases, J lost 0 bases, and 17 bases lay in between. The CDR3 totals 16 residues. From germline, CDR1 is SEHNR and CDR2 FQNEAQ (reference sequence).

V gene TRBV28 combines with J gene TRBJ1-5; D perhaps matches TRBD1 (6 bases). CDR3 length: 15 residues. V lost 6 bases and J lost 2, with 14 bases in between. CDR1 MDHEN and CDR2 SYDVKM come from the germline V gene. The CDR3 reads CASRLQGSGNQPQHF. As DNA, the CDR3 is TGTGCCAGCAGACTACAGGGTTCGGGCAATCAGCCCCAGCATTTT.

The chain uses TRBV19 and TRBJ1-1, with D possibly matching TRBD1 (5 bases). The CDR3 totals 15 residues. Trimming pared 5 bases from V and 0 bases from J, leaving 13 bases between. The germline V gene has CDR1 LNHDA and CDR2 SQIVND (reference sequence). CDR3 sequence (DNA): TGTGCCAGTAGTTACGGGGGTATCATGAACACTGAAGCTTTCTTT. The encoded protein is CASSYGGIMNTEAFF.

The V gene is TRBV4-2, the J gene TRBJ2-3, with TRBD2 identical over 10 bases. The CDR3 totals 16 residues. From germline, CDR1 is LGHNA and CDR2 YNFKEQ. V lost 8 bases to trimming and J lost 2 bases; unmatched junction nucleotides: 10. Here the CDR3 reads CASSRGTSGVTDTQYF. CDR3 in DNA: TGTGCCAGCTCCCGGGGTACTAGCGGGGTCACAGATACGCAGTATTTT.

The chain uses TRBV28 and TRBJ1-1; possible D gene TRBD1, 6 bases. The CDR3 loop spans 16 amino acids. V was cut by 8 bases and J by 0 bases, with 19 bases left in between. Germline V CDR1 and CDR2: MDHEN, SYDVKM. This CDR3 reads CASFGAAQGMNTEAFF. In DNA, the CDR3 is TGTGCCAGCTTTGGGGCAGCCCAGGGGATGAACACTGAAGCTTTCTTT.

This clone was observed once. This chain joins TRBV18 and TRBJ2-1; 7 nucleotides match TRBD1. V lost 3 bases and J lost 0; bases outside the gene matches: 5. The germline V gene has CDR1 KGHSH and CDR2 LQKENI. CDR3 length equals 16 residues. CDR3 region: CASSPPGQVSYNEQFF. CDR3 coding DNA: TGTGCCAGCTCACCTCCCGGACAGGTCTCCTACAATGAGCAGTTCTTC.

The gene calls are TRBV18 and TRBJ1-1, with D hard to call. With 2 bases removed from V and 0 bases from J, the gap between germline ends came to 16 bases. In germline, CDR1 is KGHSH, CDR2 LQKENI. This CDR3 has 17 amino acids. CDR3 coding DNA: TGTGCCAGCTCACCAGAAGGGAGGAGGGTCATGAACACTGAAGCTTTCTTT. Translation gives CASSPEGRRVMNTEAFF.

The CDR3 here is CASSYLLGQTYEQYF. The CDR3 nucleotides read TGTGCCAGCAGCTATCTGTTGGGGCAGACCTACGAGCAGTACTTC. This chain uses TRBV5-6 with TRBJ2-7, with a weak D call TRBD1 (5 bases). V lost 3 bases and J 2 bases, leaving 15 bases between the germline ends. The germline gives CDR1 SGHDT, CDR2 YYEEEE. This CDR3 comprises 15 residues.

This chain links TRBV5-1 with TRBJ2-1; 15 bases match TRBD2. With 3 bases clipped from V and 4 bases from J, the junction kept 2 bases outside the gene matches. This CDR3 region has 16 residues. Germline V gene sequence: CDR1 SGHRS, CDR2 YFSETQ. CDR3 in DNA: TGCGCCAGCAGCTGGGGGACTAGCGGGGGGTACAATGAGCAGTTCTTC. This encodes CASSWGTSGGYNEQFF.